The 21 T cell receptor beta chains below come from one sample, sequenced in a study of long-term antiretroviral therapy in people with HIV. It was version v3.0 of the immunoSEQ assay that was run at survey level. Assay used: immunoSEQ multiplex PCR; TCRdb lists only in-frame clones, some missing. The repertoire holds about 27,000 clones, with more than 85% as singletons. The specimen comprised unsorted PBMCs, sampled 7.6 years after starting antiretroviral therapy. The receptors shown here come from a woman aged 40 to 49 with HIV.

The rearrangement joins TRBV18 to TRBJ1-3, with TRBD1 matching 7 bases. V trimming: 8 bases; J trimming: 0 bases; junction bases outside the gene matches: 7. Looked up from germline, CDR1 is KGHSH and CDR2 is LQKENI. This CDR3 region has 15 residues. This chain's CDR3 is CASTPGTASGNTIYF. DNA for the CDR3: TGTGCCAGCACCCCCGGGACAGCCTCTGGAAACACCATATATTTT.

The chain links TRBV5-1 to TRBJ2-1; possibly TRBD2 for D (7 bases). Looked up from germline, CDR1 is SGHRS and CDR2 is YFSETQ. The CDR3 contains 15 residues. V gave up 0 bases and J gave up 3 bases, with 10 bases separating them. The CDR3 coding sequence is TGCGCCAGCAGCTTGGGGGGGGGCCTCTACAATGAGCAGTTCTTC. This codes for CASSLGGGLYNEQFF. Combining the CDR3 with reference TRBV5-1 and TRBJ2-1 gives the whole variable domain KAGVTQTPRYLIKTRGQQVTLSCSPISGHRSVSWYQQTPGQGLQFLFEYFSETQRNKGNFPGRFSGRQFSNSRSEMNVSTLELGDSALYLCASSLGGGLYNEQFFGPGTRLTVL.

The DNA for the CDR3 is TGTGCCAGCAGCGTCCTCAGGGTTGGGGCCAACGTCCTGACTTTC. This sequence encodes CASSVLRVGANVLTF. V and J are TRBV9 and TRBJ2-6; D perhaps matches TRBD1 (5 bases). The CDR3 contains 15 residues. V dropped 2 bases and J dropped 3 bases, with 9 bases sitting between them. Germline V CDR1 and CDR2: SGDLS, YYNGEE.

This chain joins TRBV4-3 and TRBJ2-7, with 7 bases lining up with TRBD1. Looked up from germline, CDR1 is LGHNA and CDR2 is YSLEER. V shed 4 bases and J 3 bases; nucleotides not matched to a gene: 6. This CDR3 contains 14 residues. The CDR3: CASSRKRDSYEQYF. The CDR3 DNA follows: TGCGCCAGCAGCCGAAAAAGGGACAGCTACGAGCAGTACTTC.

V usage is TRBV6-5 and J usage is TRBJ1-1, with TRBD1 matching over 9 bases. CDR1 is MNHEY and CDR2 is SVGAGI in the germline V gene. The CDR3 contains 14 residues. After removal of 2 bases from V and 5 bases from J, the junction contained 3 bases not matched to a gene. The CDR3 sequence is CASSYGTGSTEAFF. In nucleotides, the CDR3 is TGTGCCAGCAGTTACGGGACAGGGTCAACTGAAGCTTTCTTT.

The V gene is TRBV14, the J gene TRBJ1-2, with no clear D. Germline V lookup: CDR1 SGHDN, CDR2 FVKESK. V gave up 2 bases and J gave up 8 bases, with 24 bases separating them. This CDR3 has 17 amino acids. The CDR3 bases are TGTGCCAGCAGCCAATTGTTCTTCAGACCCACTCCTGGGGGCTACACCTTC. Protein: CASSQLFFRPTPGGYTF.

V and J are TRBV6-5 and TRBJ1-2, with D unclear. The CDR3 totals 13 residues. Germline V gene lookup returns CDR1 MNHEY and CDR2 SVGAGI. Trimming pared 9 bases from V and 3 bases from J, leaving 14 bases between. The CDR3 reads CASGEQLYYGYTF. As DNA, the CDR3 is TGTGCCAGTGGGGAGCAGCTTTACTATGGCTACACCTTC.

The CDR3: CASSQRQGSNYGYTF. The CDR3 bases are TGTGCCAGTAGTCAACGACAGGGATCCAACTATGGCTACACCTTC. This chain uses TRBV19 with TRBJ1-2, with 7 positions matching TRBD1. The J segment lost 2 bases and the V segment lost 5 bases, leaving 8 bases of the junction unmatched. Germline CDR1 LNHDA, CDR2 SQIVND (reference sequence). The CDR3 runs to 15 residues.

The chain combines TRBV7-9 with TRBJ1-4, with a possible D match to TRBD1 (6 bases). The V gene's germline CDR1 is SEHNR and CDR2 FQNEAQ (reference sequence). This CDR3 has 13 residues. Trimming shortened V by 5 bases and J by 6 bases, and 10 bases separated the two germline ends. CDR3: CASSHRQDEKLFF. CDR3 sequence (DNA): TGTGCCAGCAGCCATCGACAGGATGAAAAACTGTTTTTT.

The V call is TRBV5-4, the J call TRBJ1-2; D not resolved. The ends were cut back, 2 bases at V and 4 bases at J, with 21 bases in the middle. CDR1 and CDR2 (germline): SGHNT, YYREEE (reference sequence). The CDR3 loop spans 17 amino acids. The CDR3 is CASSFLGLGGKAYGYTF. The CDR3 nucleotides are TGTGCCAGCAGCTTTTTAGGTCTGGGAGGGAAAGCCTATGGCTACACCTTC. Full variable domain (remainder filled in from reference TRBV5-4 and TRBJ1-2): ETGVTQSPTHLIKTRGQQVTLRCSSQSGHNTVSWYQQALGQGPQFIFQYYREEENGRGNFPPRFSGLQFPNYSSELNVNALELDDSALYLCASSFLGLGGKAYGYTFGSGTRLTVV.

DNA of the CDR3: TGTGCCAGCAGTTACTCGGAGACCCAGTACTTC. It translates to CASSYSETQYF. The chain recombines TRBV6-5 with TRBJ2-5; D is uncertain. V gave up 0 bases and J gave up 5 bases, with 1 base separating them. Germline CDR1 and CDR2: MNHEY and SVGAGI. This CDR3 has 11 amino acids.

The chain couples TRBV2 to TRBJ2-7; possible D gene TRBD1, 5 bases. Germline CDR1 and CDR2: SNHLY and FYNNEI. The CDR3 length is 14 residues. Trimming took off 6 bases at V and 0 bases at J, with 12 bases between the two ends. The CDR3 nucleotides read TGTGCCAGCAGAGGGCCGACAGCCTCCTACGAGCAGTACTTC. This translates into CASRGPTASYEQYF.

The chain has TRBV6-4 and TRBJ2-3; TRBD2 is a possible D gene (5 bases). CDR3 length: 15 residues. Germline assignment: CDR1 MRHNA and CDR2 SNTAGT. V lost 6 bases and J lost 1, with 14 bases in between. This chain's CDR3 is CASSPHGGGTDTQYF. The CDR3 DNA sequence: TGTGCCAGCAGCCCTCATGGAGGAGGCACAGATACGCAGTATTTT.

The rearrangement uses TRBV5-4 and TRBJ1-4; D is uncertain. Per the germline V gene, CDR1 is SGHNT and CDR2 is YYREEE (reference sequence). V was pared by 2 bases and J by 5 bases, with 13 bases between. CDR3 length: 15 amino acids. CDR3 DNA: TGTGCCAGCAGCTTCAAGAGAGCTCGGAATGAAAAACTGTTTTTT. Protein sequence: CASSFKRARNEKLFF.

V and J are TRBV7-8 and TRBJ2-2; D not certain. Germline V gene lookup returns CDR1 SGHVS and CDR2 FQNEAQ. CDR3 length: 17 amino acids. V gave up 5 bases and J gave up 1 base, with 17 bases separating them. CDR3 region: CASSLLKRPGNTGELFF. The CDR3 coding sequence is TGTGCCAGCAGCCTACTAAAGAGGCCAGGGAACACCGGGGAGCTGTTTTTT. The complete variable domain, with remaining parts taken from reference TRBV7-8 and TRBJ2-2, reads GAGVSQSPRYKVAKRGQDVALRCDPISGHVSLFWYQQALGQGPEFLTYFQNEAQLDKSGLPSDRFFAERPEGSVSTLKIQRTQQEDSAVYLCASSLLKRPGNTGELFFGEGSRLTVL.

This chain uses TRBV29-1 with TRBJ2-5; either TRBD1 or TRBD2 may fit D (5 bases each). Trimming stripped 6 bases from V and 4 bases from J, with 12 bases between. This CDR3 is 12 amino acids long. CDR1 is SQVTM and CDR2 is ANQGSEA in the germline V gene. CDR3 sequence reads: CSVTRGGETQYF. DNA for the CDR3: TGCAGCGTAACGAGGGGTGGAGAGACCCAGTACTTC.

This chain uses TRBV10-2 with TRBJ1-1; 11 bases are a match to TRBD1. V trimming: 6 bases; J trimming: 5 bases; junction bases outside the gene matches: 2. This CDR3 region has 13 residues. In germline, CDR1 is WSHSY, CDR2 SAAADI. The CDR3 reads CASRGQGGTEAFF. CDR3 coding DNA: TGCGCCAGCAGGGGACAGGGGGGAACTGAAGCTTTCTTT.

The chain joins TRBV11-3 to TRBJ2-5; the D gene is possibly TRBD2 (5 bases). Germline-derived CDR1 and CDR2 are SGHNT and YENEEA. The V end lost 7 bases, the J end lost 2 bases, and 8 bases lay between the germline ends. The CDR3 consists of 12 residues. For the CDR3, the DNA is TGTGCCAGCAACGCGGGTCAAGAGACCCAGTACTTC. It codes for CASNAGQETQYF.

The rearrangement uses TRBV18 and TRBJ1-2; D perhaps matches TRBD1 (5 bases). Germline CDR1 is KGHSH and CDR2 is LQKENI. Trimming took 5 bases from V and 5 from J, leaving 15 bases between them. This CDR3 comprises 14 residues. The CDR3 nucleotides are TGTGCCAGCTCAACGGGCGGGGGAACATATGGCTACACCTTC. Its translation is CASSTGGGTYGYTF.

This clone occurred a few times. J is TRBJ2-5 and V is TRBV5-1; D is tentatively TRBD1 or TRBD2 (5 bases each). The CDR3 length is 16 residues. CDR1 SGHRS and CDR2 YFSETQ come from the germline V gene. Trimming cost V 0 bases and J 5 bases, with 17 bases left between them. The CDR3 is CASSLGGRGDGETQYF. The CDR3 DNA reads as TGCGCCAGCAGCTTGGGGGGTAGGGGAGACGGCGAGACCCAGTACTTC.

This clone is a singleton in its sample. Compared with germline, one end of the junction differs, possibly owing to a read error. The chain is built from TRBV7-7 and TRBJ2-1; the D gene could be TRBD1 or TRBD2 (7 bases each). The CDR3 is 15 amino acids. Germline assignment: CDR1 SSHAT and CDR2 FNYEAQ (reference sequence). In nucleotides, the CDR3 is TGTGCTAGCAGCGCGCTAGCGGCCCAGGGGGGGGAGCAGTTCTTC. Amino acid sequence: CASSALAAQGGEQFF. Full variable domain (outside the CDR3, taken from reference TRBV7-7 and TRBJ2-1): GAGVSQSPRYKVTKRGQDVTLRCDPISSHATLYWYQQALGQGPEFLTYFNYEAQPDKSGLPSDRFSAERPEGSISTLTIQRTEQRDSAMYRCASSALAAQGGEQFFGPGTRLTVL.